Listed here is a single T cell receptor beta chain. The target antigen is unknown. Germline lookup yields CDR1 SGHTA and CDR2 FQGNSA. The CDR3 has 14 residues. The V segment lost 6 bases and the J segment 1 base; nucleotides outside the gene matches: 4. The sample is drawn from a study of blood T cells in healthy people across ages. Broader study findings: The study found TCR beta diversity correlated strongly with naive T cell percentage.

Sample-barcoded 5' priming and a J-beta primer mix drove a second PCR of roughly 6 to 12 cycles. Each cDNA molecule was tagged by a template-switch adaptor that had 12 random nucleotides. TCRdb re-derived calls from the 5' RACE reads in MiXCR, one entry per CDR3 protein. The sample has roughly 1.6 million distinct CDR3 sequences, 30% to 35% seen once. This TCR was sampled from a woman younger than 45 in good health. Sequencing used blood. The chain joins TRBV7-2 to TRBJ2-5, with TRBD2 matching over 8 bases. CDR3 DNA sequence: TGTGCCAGCAGTTCGGGGGGGACCCAAGAGACCCAGTACTTC. This encodes CASSSGGTQETQYF.